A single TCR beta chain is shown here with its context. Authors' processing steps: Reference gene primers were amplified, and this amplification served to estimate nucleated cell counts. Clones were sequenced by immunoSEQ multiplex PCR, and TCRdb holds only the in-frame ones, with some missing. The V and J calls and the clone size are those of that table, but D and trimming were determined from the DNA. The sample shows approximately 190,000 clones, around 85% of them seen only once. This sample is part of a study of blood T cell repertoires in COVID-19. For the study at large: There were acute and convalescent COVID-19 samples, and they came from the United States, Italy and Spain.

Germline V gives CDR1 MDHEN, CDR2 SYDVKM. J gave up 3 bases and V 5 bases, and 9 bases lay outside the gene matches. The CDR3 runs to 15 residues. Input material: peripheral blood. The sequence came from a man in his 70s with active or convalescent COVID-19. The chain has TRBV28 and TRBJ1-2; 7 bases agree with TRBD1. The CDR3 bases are TGTGCCAGCAGTCCGGGGACAGTCAACCACTATGGCTACACCTTC. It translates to CASSPGTVNHYGYTF.